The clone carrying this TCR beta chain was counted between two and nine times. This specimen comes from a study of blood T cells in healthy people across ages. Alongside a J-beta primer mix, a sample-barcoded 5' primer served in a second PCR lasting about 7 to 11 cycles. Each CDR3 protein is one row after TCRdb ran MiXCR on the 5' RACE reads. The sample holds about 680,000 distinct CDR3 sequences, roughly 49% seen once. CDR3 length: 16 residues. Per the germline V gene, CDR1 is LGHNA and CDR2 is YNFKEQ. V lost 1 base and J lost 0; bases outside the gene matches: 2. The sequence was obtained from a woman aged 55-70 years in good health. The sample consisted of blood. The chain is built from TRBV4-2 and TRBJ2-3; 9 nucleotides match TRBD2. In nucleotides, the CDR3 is TGTGCCAGCAGCCAAGGACTAGCGGATAGCACAGATACGCAGTATTTT. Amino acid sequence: CASSQGLADSTDTQYF.